Detailed here is one TCR beta chain. What it binds is unknown. The sample belongs to a study of OX40 agonist ivuxolimab in advanced cancers. Study summary: Eligibility rules accepted prior anti-PD-1, anti-PD-L1 or anti-CTLA-4 therapy, and approximately 40% had some. General study points: In general, CD8+ T cells held more expanded clones than CD4+ did, on average.

Autoimmune disease history or systemic immunosuppression excluded patients. Collection of blood occurred at baseline, at cycle 4 day 1, and at cycle 7 day 1. Data came from immunoSEQ multiplex PCR; TCRdb stores just in-frame clones and leaves some out. This sample carries around 60,000 clones, about 90% of them seen once, and the ten largest clones take approximately 16%. Sequenced material: CD4+ or CD8+ T cells sorted from blood, taken in a trial of the OX40 agonist ivuxolimab. This clonotype originated in an adult with an advanced solid tumor such as melanoma, head and neck, liver or kidney cancer.

The CDR3 coding sequence is TGTGCCAGCAGTTACGTACAGGGAAAGCCCCAGCATTTT. It codes for CASSYVQGKPQHF. The chain is built from TRBV28 and TRBJ1-5, with a possible D match to TRBD1 (6 bases). Germline CDR1 is MDHEN and CDR2 is SYDVKM. The CDR3 sequence is 13 residues long. V was shortened by 4 bases and J by 8 bases, with 12 bases between the two germline ends.